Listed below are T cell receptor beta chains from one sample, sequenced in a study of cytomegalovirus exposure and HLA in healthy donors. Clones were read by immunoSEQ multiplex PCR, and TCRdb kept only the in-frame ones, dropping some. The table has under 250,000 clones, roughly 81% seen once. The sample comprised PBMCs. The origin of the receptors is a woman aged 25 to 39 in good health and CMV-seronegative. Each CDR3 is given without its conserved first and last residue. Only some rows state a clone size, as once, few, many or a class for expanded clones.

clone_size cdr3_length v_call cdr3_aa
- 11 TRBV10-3 AISPGQTYGYT
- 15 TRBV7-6 ASSLGSGQGINQPQH
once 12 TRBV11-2 ASSSGTGSYEQY
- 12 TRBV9 ASSVDRANTEAF
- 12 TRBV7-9 ASSLLDRGGEQY
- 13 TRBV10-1 ASSEDRGPNQPQH
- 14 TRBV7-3 ASSLTSGIAADTQY
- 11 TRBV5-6 ASSMGGNTEAF
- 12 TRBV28 ASREAGGNNEQF
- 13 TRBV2 ASSEAWGRGQPQH
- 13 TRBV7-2 ASSRRSGGNTEAF
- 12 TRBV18 ASSPQSGDYGYT
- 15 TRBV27 ASSLYQGRGVDQPQH
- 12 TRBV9 ASSVEGDPSPLH
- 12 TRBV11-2 ASSLGFQLETQY
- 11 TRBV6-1 ASSGDSRNTIY
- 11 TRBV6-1 ASSEIPSYEQY
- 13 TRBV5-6 ASSTGTGWNSPLH
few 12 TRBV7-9 ASSLGDLNTEAF
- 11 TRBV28 ASGGQGTDTQY
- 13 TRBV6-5 ASSLVPGQALGYT
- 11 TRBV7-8 ASSVIRQAEAF
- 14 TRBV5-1 ASSSDRGQTYTEAF
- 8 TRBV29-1 SGGLAEQY
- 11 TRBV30 AWRVTGHTEAF
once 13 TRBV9 ASSTYSGRGNEQF
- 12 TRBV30 AWSTPPRLETQY
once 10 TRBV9 ASSVEGAPLH
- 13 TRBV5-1 ASSLLGAAYNEQF
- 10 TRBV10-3 AISESFREQY
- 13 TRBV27 ASSIGTGGAGEQY
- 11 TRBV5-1 ASSLSTGAEAF
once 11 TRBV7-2 ASSARTEETQY
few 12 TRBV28 ASRPGGVHNEQF
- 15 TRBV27 ASTHNLGHTVRFPLH
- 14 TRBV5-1 ASSYGTGRGTTEAF
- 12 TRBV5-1 ASSLEAGSGTQY
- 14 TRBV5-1 ASSPGASGGGETQY
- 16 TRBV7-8 ASSLGRAGNSGANVLT
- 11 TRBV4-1 ASSPASGYEQY
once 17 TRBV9 ASSVVTGLAGGPPDTQY
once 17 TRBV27 ASSPPGLAMPISYNEQF
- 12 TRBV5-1 ASSLGLGPYEQY
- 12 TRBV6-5 ASPGTRFSYEQY
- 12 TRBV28 ASSLSGSGKTQY
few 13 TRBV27 ASSPKTGVGETQY
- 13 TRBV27 ASSLRQVPRYGYT
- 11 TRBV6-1 ASTWTDSYGYT
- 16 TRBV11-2 ASSLDYYGQGSNQPQH
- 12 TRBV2 ASSELGVGTEAF
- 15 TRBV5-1 ASSLEVQTALGTEAF